This T cell receptor (beta chain) derives from a study of shared clonotypes between healthy human individuals. The wider study: A couple of female and a few male donors aged 18 to 49 were enrolled.

Assay used: immunoSEQ multiplex PCR; TCRdb lists only in-frame clones, some missing. The data contain 450,000 to 500,000 clones, more than 65% of them singletons. The germline V gene encodes CDR1 LGHNA and CDR2 YNFKEQ. This CDR3 has 13 amino acids. V lost 0 bases, J lost 7 bases, and 6 bases lay in between. All donors qualified as healthy HIV-negative adults and had experienced no recent acute infections or vaccinations. The unsorted samples had tens of millions of PBMCs used for genomic DNA. This chain uses TRBV4-2 with TRBJ2-2; no firm D call. The receptor was isolated from a middle-aged woman in good health. Some clones in this sample may be carry-over from other donors' samples. Sequenced material: PBMCs. The CDR3 nucleotides are TGTGCCAGCAGCCAAGAGTGGGGCGGGGAGCTGTTTTTT. It codes for CASSQEWGGELFF.